Listed here are 2 T cell receptor beta chains from one sample, sequenced in a study of early T cells in non-severe SARS-CoV-2 infection. From the 5' RACE reads, TCRdb called clonotypes with MiXCR, one entry per CDR3 protein. Among tens of thousands of distinct CDR3 sequences listed, around 12% were seen once. The sequencing sample was made of whole blood. The receptors shown here come from an adult who was a healthcare worker with PCR-confirmed SARS-CoV-2 infection or an uninfected control (not recorded which).

This clonotype was recorded many times. This chain joins TRBV27 and TRBJ2-5, with TRBD1 matching over 10 bases. The CDR3 length is 18 residues. CDR1 is MNHEY and CDR2 is SMNVEV in the germline V gene (reference sequence). Losses at the gene ends were 7 bases for V and 1 base for J; bases not matched to a gene: 15. CDR3 coding DNA: TGTGCCAGCACCCTCTTGACCCGGGACAGGGGCCTCCAAGAGACCCAGTACTTC. This sequence encodes CASTLLTRDRGLQETQYF.

This clonotype was seen at least ten times. The DNA for the CDR3 is TGCAGTGCTAGAACAGACTATGGCTACACCTTC. This encodes CSARTDYGYTF. The chain carries TRBV20-1 and TRBJ1-2; D ambiguous. The V gene lost 2 bases and the J gene lost 3 bases, with 4 bases spanning the gap. Germline V CDR1 and CDR2: DFQATT, SNEGSKA (reference sequence). This CDR3 is 11 amino acids long.